Shown below are 30 T cell receptor beta chains from a single sample sequenced in a study of T cell responses to AZD1222 COVID-19 vaccine. Profiling relied on immunoSEQ multiplex PCR, and the TCRdb table lists in-frame clones only, not all of them. Among tens of thousands of clones listed, 85% to 90% were seen once. This specimen was peripheral blood, taken on day 0 of MenACWY control vaccination. The receptors stem from an adult in good health.

The rearrangement uses TRBV15 and TRBJ2-1; D is uncertain. CDR3 length equals 15 residues. CDR1 is LNHNV and CDR2 is YYDKDF in the germline V gene (reference sequence). Trimming pared 6 bases from V and 3 bases from J, leaving 15 bases between. The CDR3 region is CATSFDGLNYNEQFF. DNA of the CDR3: TGTGCCACCAGTTTTGACGGTCTTAACTACAATGAGCAGTTCTTC.

V gene TRBV9 combines with J gene TRBJ1-5, with 7 bases fitting TRBD1. Germline values: CDR1 SGDLS, CDR2 YYNGEE. The CDR3 sequence is 17 residues long. Losses at the gene ends were 4 bases for V and 0 bases for J; bases not matched to a gene: 10. The CDR3 region is CASSSSDRVNSNQPQHF. CDR3 bases: TGTGCCAGCAGCTCCAGCGACAGGGTGAATAGCAATCAGCCCCAGCATTTT. Drawing the rest from reference TRBV9 and TRBJ1-5, the complete variable domain is DSGVTQTPKHLITATGQRVTLRCSPRSGDLSVYWYQQSLDQGLQFLIQYYNGEERAKGNILERFSAQQFPDLHSELNLSSLELGDSALYFCASSSSDRVNSNQPQHFGDGTRLSIL.

This clone came up once. The V call is TRBV27, the J call TRBJ2-5; 8 bases agree with TRBD2. The CDR3 loop spans 13 amino acids. V was pared by 4 bases and J by 9 bases, with 7 bases of the junction left unmatched. CDR1 and CDR2 from the germline V gene are MNHEY and SMNVEV (reference sequence). The chain's CDR3 is CASSSETSVPQYF. The CDR3, as DNA: TGTGCCAGCAGTTCGGAGACTAGCGTGCCCCAGTACTTC.

This clone was seen a single time. The genes are TRBV28 and TRBJ1-5; D is unresolved. The CDR3 is made up of 18 amino acids. Germline V gene data show CDR1 as MDHEN and CDR2 as SYDVKM. Trimming stripped 10 bases from V and 3 bases from J, with 28 bases between. This CDR3 is CATLPWGSGPNYNQPQHF. As DNA, the CDR3 is TGTGCCACCCTACCCTGGGGTTCCGGGCCGAACTACAATCAGCCCCAGCATTTT.

The V and J genes are TRBV11-1 and TRBJ1-4, with D possibly being TRBD1 (6 bases). V was shortened by 4 bases and J by 0 bases, with 9 bases between the two germline ends. This CDR3 has 15 amino acids. CDR1 is SGHAT, CDR2 FQDESV, per germline (reference sequence). CDR3 loop: CASSSGDATNEKLFF. The CDR3, as DNA: TGTGCCAGCAGCTCAGGGGACGCAACTAATGAAAAACTGTTTTTT.

The rearrangement joins TRBV5-1 to TRBJ2-5; no clear D gene. Trimming shortened V by 4 bases and J by 2 bases, and 12 bases separated the two germline ends. Germline V gene lookup returns CDR1 SGHRS and CDR2 YFSETQ. The CDR3 runs to 14 residues. CDR3 amino acids: CASSPQMTQETQYF. CDR3 bases: TGCGCCAGCAGCCCACAAATGACTCAAGAGACCCAGTACTTC.

This clone was recorded a few times. This chain connects TRBV30 to TRBJ1-1; D is uncertain. V gave up 4 bases and J gave up 1 base, with 10 bases separating them. The CDR3 runs to 13 residues. CDR1 and CDR2 from the germline V gene are GTSNPN and SVGIG (reference sequence). The CDR3 DNA follows: TGTGCCTGGAAGCTCCAGGAGAACACTGAAGCTTTCTTT. This gives the protein CAWKLQENTEAFF. Using reference TRBV30 and TRBJ1-1 for the parts outside the CDR3, the full variable domain is SQTIHQWPATLVQPVGSPLSLECTVEGTSNPNLYWYRQAAGRGLQLLFYSVGIGQISSEVPQNLSASRPQDRQFILSSKKLLLSDSGFYLCAWKLQENTEAFFGQGTRLTVV.

The chain employs TRBV25-1 and TRBJ1-1; weak D call: TRBD1 (6 bases). Germline V gives CDR1 MGHDK, CDR2 SYGVNS. CDR3 length equals 13 residues. Trimming pared 0 bases from V and 4 bases from J, leaving 6 bases between. CDR3 nucleotide sequence: TGTGCCAGCAGTGAATACAGGGGCACTGAAGCTTTCTTT. As protein: CASSEYRGTEAFF. The entire variable domain, with the rest obtained from reference TRBV25-1 and TRBJ1-1, is as follows: EADIYQTPRYLVIGTGKKITLECSQTMGHDKMYWYQQDPGMELHLIHYSYGVNSTEKGDLSSESTVSRIRTEHFPLTLESARPSHTSQYLCASSEYRGTEAFFGQGTRLTVV.

The CDR3 loop reads CASSSSSGGNFDTQYF. As DNA, the CDR3 is TGTGCCAGCAGCTCCTCTAGCGGGGGGAATTTTGATACGCAGTATTTT. The genes are TRBV7-2 and TRBJ2-3; 11 nucleotides align to TRBD2. Germline CDR1 SGHTA, CDR2 FQGNSA. This CDR3 has 16 residues. V lost 4 bases, J lost 6 bases, and 9 bases stayed unmatched.

The chain employs TRBV6-5 and TRBJ1-6; D is uncertain. The length of the CDR3 is 14 residues. The germline V gene encodes CDR1 MNHEY and CDR2 SVGAGI. Trimming took off 4 bases at V and 4 bases at J, with 8 bases between the two ends. The chain's CDR3 is CASSSGLYNSPLHF. The CDR3, as DNA: TGTGCCAGCAGTTCTGGTTTGTATAATTCACCCCTCCACTTT.

This clone was seen at least ten times. The chain uses TRBV5-3 and TRBJ1-2, with 9 positions matching TRBD1. TRBV5-3 is sorted into the ORF group, with uncertain function. The CDR3 has 13 amino acids. J lost 6 bases, V lost 4 bases, and 4 bases had no gene match. DNA of the CDR3: TGTGCCAGAAGCCTGGGACAGGGTAATGGCTACACCTTC. It encodes CARSLGQGNGYTF.

This clone was observed a handful of times. The chain has TRBV3-1 (or the pseudogene TRBV3-2) and TRBJ2-7; D is unclear. Germline V gene data show CDR1 as LGHDT and CDR2 as YNNKEL (reference sequence). With 2 bases removed from V and 1 base from J, the gap between germline ends came to 15 bases. This CDR3 is 16 amino acids long. CDR3 sequence: CASSQNPGPDSYEQYF. The CDR3 nucleotides are TGTGCCAGCAGCCAAAACCCGGGCCCCGATTCCTACGAGCAGTACTTC.

Regarding this clone: Other DNA sequences within the sample encode an identical CDR3. This sequence joins TRBV5-1 and TRBJ1-1; TRBD1 matches at 7 bases. J gave up 1 base and V 4 bases, and 4 bases lay outside the gene matches. The CDR3 covers 14 residues. Germline V gene lookup returns CDR1 SGHRS and CDR2 YFSETQ. For the CDR3, the DNA is TGCGCCAGCAGCCCTAGACAGGGGAACACTGAAGCTTTCTTT. It codes for CASSPRQGNTEAFF.

The V and J genes are TRBV12-3 or TRBV12-4 and TRBJ2-3; a possible D gene is TRBD2 (6 bases). Trimming pared 10 bases from V and 2 bases from J, leaving 13 bases between. The CDR3 loop spans 13 amino acids. The CDR3 DNA sequence: TGTGCCACCGGGGGACTTTCCACAGATACGCAGTATTTT. Amino acid sequence: CATGGLSTDTQYF.

The rearrangement uses TRBV19 and TRBJ1-2; D perhaps matches TRBD1 (6 bases). Germline V gene sequence: CDR1 LNHDA, CDR2 SQIVND (reference sequence). The CDR3 is 13 residues long. V was pared by 8 bases and J by 4 bases, with 14 bases between. The CDR3 is CASQQGKGYGYTF. The DNA of the CDR3 is TGTGCCAGTCAACAGGGAAAAGGCTATGGCTACACCTTC.

The V gene is TRBV6-6, the J gene TRBJ1-2; TRBD1 is a possible D gene (6 bases). CDR1 is MNHNY and CDR2 is SVGAGI in the germline V gene (reference sequence). The ends were cut back, 8 bases at V and 7 bases at J, with 23 bases in the middle. This CDR3 has 15 amino acids. In DNA form, the CDR3 reads TGTGCCAGCGGGGGGGCAGGGGAGCACTACGGTGGCTACACCTTC. Residues: CASGGAGEHYGGYTF.

The rearrangement uses TRBV6-6 and TRBJ2-5; D gene uncertain. This CDR3 is built from 12 residues. Between the trimmed V and J ends, which lost 6 bases and 5 bases, there was a span of 10 bases. Germline lookup yields CDR1 MNHNY and CDR2 SVGAGI (reference sequence). The CDR3 spells CASRRDGETQYF. For the CDR3, the DNA is TGTGCCAGCAGACGAGACGGGGAGACCCAGTACTTC.

V gene TRBV18 combines with J gene TRBJ1-6; no definite D call. The length of the CDR3 is 14 residues. Trimming removed 4 bases at V and 14 bases at J, with 18 bases between. Per the germline V gene, CDR1 is KGHSH and CDR2 is LQKENI. The CDR3 bases are TGTGCCAGCTCACAAGACCTAAGTCGCCATTCCCTCCACTTT. It codes for CASSQDLSRHSLHF.

The rearrangement joins TRBV7-2 to TRBJ1-4, with D perhaps TRBD1 (6 bases). Deletions cut 5 bases from V and 0 bases from J, with 13 bases between. The germline V gene encodes CDR1 SGHTA and CDR2 FQGNSA. This CDR3 has 16 amino acids. The CDR3 loop is CASSPMGASTNEKLFF. CDR3 bases: TGTGCCAGCAGCCCGATGGGGGCGTCAACTAATGAAAAACTGTTTTTT.

The V and J genes are TRBV6-5 and TRBJ1-5, with D possibly matching TRBD1 (5 bases). Germline-derived CDR1 and CDR2 are MNHEY and SVGAGI. With 2 bases removed from V and 1 base from J, the gap between germline ends came to 9 bases. This CDR3 comprises 15 residues. CDR3 bases: TGTGCCAGCAGTTACGGGAGGGGAAGCAATCAGCCCCAGCATTTT. Protein sequence: CASSYGRGSNQPQHF.

This chain connects TRBV27 to TRBJ1-6; 7 bases are a match to TRBD1. Trimming cost V 2 bases and J 8 bases; bases outside gene matches: 9. The CDR3 is 16 residues long. Germline assignment: CDR1 MNHEY and CDR2 SMNVEV (reference sequence). The CDR3 DNA reads TGTGCCAGCAGTTTACAGGCAGGGGGGAATTATTCACCCCTCCACTTT. Translation: CASSLQAGGNYSPLHF.

The chain couples TRBV6-1 to TRBJ2-5, with TRBD1 identical over 7 bases. The CDR3 runs 15 residues. J was trimmed by 2 bases and V by 2 bases; bases with no gene match: 5. Germline V lookup: CDR1 MNHNS, CDR2 SASEGT. CDR3 nucleotide sequence: TGTGCCAGCAGTGAATGGGGACAGCCTCAAGAGACCCAGTACTTC. This encodes CASSEWGQPQETQYF.

This clone appeared a single time. Given a much more abundant clone one base away, this may be a read error. Written as DNA, the CDR3 is TGTGCCAGCAGCTTCAGTACTGAAGCTTTCTTT. Translated, it gives CASSFSTEAFF. The chain links TRBV7-9 to TRBJ1-1; the D is unclear. CDR1 SEHNR and CDR2 FQNEAQ come from the germline V gene (reference sequence). This CDR3 contains 11 residues. The ends were cut back, 3 bases at V and 5 bases at J, with 4 bases in the middle.

The chain has TRBV27 and TRBJ1-2, with 9 bases fitting TRBD1. Germline V gene sequence: CDR1 MNHEY, CDR2 SMNVEV (reference sequence). V dropped 2 bases and J dropped 8; count of bases not matched to a gene: 6. CDR3 length: 14 amino acids. The CDR3 DNA follows: TGTGCCAGCAGTTTAACACAGGGGGCGCGGGGCTACACCTTC. Its translation is CASSLTQGARGYTF.

This clone was seen only once. The chain recombines TRBV7-3 with TRBJ2-2; D may be TRBD2 (6 bases). CDR3 length: 16 residues. The V gene's germline CDR1 is SGHTA and CDR2 FQGTGA. Trimming left V 1 base short and J 0 bases short, with 9 bases between. This chain's CDR3 is CASSLRTTPNTGELFF. The CDR3 DNA reads TGTGCCAGCAGCTTAAGGACTACCCCGAACACCGGGGAGCTGTTTTTT.

J is TRBJ1-4 and V is TRBV19; D is uncertain. Germline-derived CDR1 and CDR2 are LNHDA and SQIVND (reference sequence). V was clipped by 7 bases and J by 4 bases, with 13 bases between them. CDR3 length: 14 residues. The CDR3 DNA reads TGTGCCAGTACCCCGGCCGGGGTTAATGAAAAACTGTTTTTT. Translating gives CASTPAGVNEKLFF.

The gene calls are TRBV7-2 and TRBJ1-1; D uncertain. V was clipped by 5 bases and J by 3 bases, with 10 bases between them. Germline CDR1 is SGHTA and CDR2 is FQGNSA. This CDR3 comprises 13 residues. The CDR3 nucleotides read TGTGCCAGCAGCCCGCAGGCTGACACTGAAGCTTTCTTT. It codes for CASSPQADTEAFF.

The chain couples TRBV19 to TRBJ1-1; D gene uncertain. Trimming removed 3 bases at V and 3 bases at J, with 8 bases between. CDR1 is LNHDA, CDR2 SQIVND, per germline (reference sequence). The CDR3 contains 13 residues. The CDR3 region has the DNA TGTGCCAGTAGTATTGTAAGGGACACTGAAGCTTTCTTT. Amino acids: CASSIVRDTEAFF.

The V call is TRBV4-3, the J call TRBJ2-2; maybe TRBD2 (6 bases). CDR1 LGHNA and CDR2 YSLEER come from the germline V gene. The CDR3 has 17 residues. V was trimmed by 0 bases and J by 0 bases, leaving 11 bases between them. In nucleotides, the CDR3 is TGCGCCAGCAGCCAAGACCGGGGGACCGCGAACACCGGGGAGCTGTTTTTT. It codes for CASSQDRGTANTGELFF.

The J gene is TRBJ2-2, the V gene TRBV18; 10 positions match TRBD1. The CDR3 covers 14 residues. Germline trimming cut 3 bases from V and 9 bases from J; bases unmatched to any gene: 4. Germline V gene lookup returns CDR1 KGHSH and CDR2 LQKENI. CDR3 sequence reads: CASSPGQGIRELFF. The DNA for the CDR3 is TGTGCCAGCTCACCGGGACAGGGGATTCGGGAGCTGTTTTTT. The full variable domain, completed using reference TRBV18 and TRBJ2-2, is NAGVMQNPRHLVRRRGQEARLRCSPMKGHSHVYWYRQLPEEGLKFMVYLQKENIIDESGMPKERFSAEFPKEGPSILRIQQVVRGDSAAYFCASSPGQGIRELFFGEGSRLTVL.